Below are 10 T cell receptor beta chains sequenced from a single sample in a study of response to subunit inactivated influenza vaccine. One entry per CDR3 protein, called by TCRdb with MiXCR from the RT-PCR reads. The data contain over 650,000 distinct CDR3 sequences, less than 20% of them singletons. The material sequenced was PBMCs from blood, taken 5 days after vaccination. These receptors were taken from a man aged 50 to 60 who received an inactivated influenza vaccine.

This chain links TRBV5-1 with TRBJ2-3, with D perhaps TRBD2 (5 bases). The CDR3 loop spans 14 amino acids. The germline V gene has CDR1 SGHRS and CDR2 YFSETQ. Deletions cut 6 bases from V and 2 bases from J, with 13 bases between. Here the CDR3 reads CASNFGDSTDTQYF. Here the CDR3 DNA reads TGCGCCAGCAACTTCGGGGATTCCACAGATACGCAGTATTTT.

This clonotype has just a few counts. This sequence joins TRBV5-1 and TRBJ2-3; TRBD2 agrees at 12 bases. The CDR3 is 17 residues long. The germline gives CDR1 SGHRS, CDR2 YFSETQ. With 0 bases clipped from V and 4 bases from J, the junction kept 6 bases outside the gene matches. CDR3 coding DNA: TGCGCCAGCAGCTTGGCCGGGACTAGCGGGCCTCCAGATACGCAGTATTTT. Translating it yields CASSLAGTSGPPDTQYF.

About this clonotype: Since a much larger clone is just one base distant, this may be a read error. Here the CDR3 reads CASHGTGRTEALF. The DNA for the CDR3 is TGTGCCAGTCACGGGACAGGTCGGACTGAAGCTTTATTT. This chain uses TRBV6-1 with TRBJ1-1, with 8 bases matching TRBD1. CDR1 is MNHNS and CDR2 is SASEGT in the germline V gene. This CDR3 spans 13 amino acids.

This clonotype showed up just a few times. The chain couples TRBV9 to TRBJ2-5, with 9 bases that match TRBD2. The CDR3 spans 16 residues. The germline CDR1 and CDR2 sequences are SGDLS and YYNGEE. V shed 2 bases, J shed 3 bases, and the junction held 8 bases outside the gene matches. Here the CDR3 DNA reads TGTGCCAGCAGCGTGGGGTTAGCGGGAGTAAAAGAGACCCAGTACTTC. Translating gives CASSVGLAGVKETQYF. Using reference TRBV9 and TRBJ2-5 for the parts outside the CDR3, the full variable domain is DSGVTQTPKHLITATGQRVTLRCSPRSGDLSVYWYQQSLDQGLQFLIQYYNGEERAKGNILERFSAQQFPDLHSELNLSSLELGDSALYFCASSVGLAGVKETQYFGPGTRLLVL.

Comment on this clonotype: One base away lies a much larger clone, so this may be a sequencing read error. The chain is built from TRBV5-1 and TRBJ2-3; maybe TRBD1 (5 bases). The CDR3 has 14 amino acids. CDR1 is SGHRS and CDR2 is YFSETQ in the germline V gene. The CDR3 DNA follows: TGCGCCATCAGCTTGGGGCGAGCCACAGATACGCAGTATTTT. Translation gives CAISLGRATDTQYF.

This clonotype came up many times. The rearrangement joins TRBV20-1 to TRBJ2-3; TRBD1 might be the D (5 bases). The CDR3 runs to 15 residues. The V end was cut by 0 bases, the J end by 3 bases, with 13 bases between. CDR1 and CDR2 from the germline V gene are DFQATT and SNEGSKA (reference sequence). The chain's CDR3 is CSARDLGAGTDTQYF. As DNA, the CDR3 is TGCAGTGCTAGAGATCTTGGGGCAGGAACAGATACGCAGTATTTT.

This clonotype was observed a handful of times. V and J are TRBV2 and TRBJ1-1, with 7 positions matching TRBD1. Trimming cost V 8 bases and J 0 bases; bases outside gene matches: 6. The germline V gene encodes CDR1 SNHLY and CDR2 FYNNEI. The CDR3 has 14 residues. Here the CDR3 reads CASLTGALNTEAFF. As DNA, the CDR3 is TGTGCCAGCCTTACAGGGGCCCTGAACACTGAAGCTTTCTTT.

The DNA for the CDR3 is TGCGCCAGCAGCATACCCTCAAACTGCATCGACGAGCAGTACTTC. It encodes CASSIPSNCIDEQYF. The chain combines TRBV5-1 with TRBJ2-7; no clear D. V lost 4 bases and J lost 5, with 19 bases in between. From germline, CDR1 is SGHRS and CDR2 YFSETQ. The CDR3 loop spans 15 amino acids.

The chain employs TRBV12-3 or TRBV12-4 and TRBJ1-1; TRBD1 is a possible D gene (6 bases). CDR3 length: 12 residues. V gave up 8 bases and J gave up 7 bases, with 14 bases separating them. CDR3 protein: CASWGDNGEAFF. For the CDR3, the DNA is TGTGCCAGCTGGGGGGACAACGGTGAAGCTTTCTTT.

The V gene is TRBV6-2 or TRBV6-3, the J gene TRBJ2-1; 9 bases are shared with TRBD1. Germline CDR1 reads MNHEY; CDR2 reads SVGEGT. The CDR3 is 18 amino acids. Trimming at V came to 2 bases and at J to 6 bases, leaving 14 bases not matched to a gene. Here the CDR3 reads CASSYPLTGTGFPNEQFF. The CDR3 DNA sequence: TGTGCCAGCAGTTACCCTTTAACCGGGACAGGGTTTCCCAATGAGCAGTTCTTC.